These 10 T cell receptor beta chains originate from one sample sequenced in a study of a mutant IDH1 vaccine in newly diagnosed glioma. As for time point: week 11, during vaccination. A single vaccine dose contained 300 ug of mutant IDH1 20-mer peptide, and topical imiquimod was used with it. For these receptors, no antigen is known. Produced via immunoSEQ multiplex PCR; TCRdb's table is partial and in-frame only. The repertoire includes 45,000 to 65,000 clones, 91% of them detected once, and around 2.2% sits in the top ten. The sample here was PBMCs, taken from a glioma patient whose treatment included an IDH1 peptide vaccine. Every receptor here comes from a man aged 45-65 years with glioma.

This clone was counted only a few times. The chain employs TRBV9 and TRBJ2-6, with 10 bases that match TRBD1. The CDR3 has 18 residues. CDR1 is SGDLS, CDR2 YYNGEE, per germline. V dropped 0 bases and J dropped 0; count of bases not matched to a gene: 3. CDR3 residues: CASSVGDRGRSGANVLTF. Written as DNA, the CDR3 is TGTGCCAGCAGCGTAGGGGACAGGGGACGCTCTGGGGCCAACGTCCTGACTTTC.

The rearrangement links TRBV29-1 to TRBJ2-7; TRBD2 is a possible D gene (6 bases). Germline CDR1 SQVTM, CDR2 ANQGSEA. The V gene lost 4 bases and the J gene lost 6 bases, with 10 bases spanning the gap. CDR3 length: 11 amino acids. The CDR3: CSVGLGVEQYF. The CDR3 region has the DNA TGCAGCGTTGGACTAGGGGTCGAGCAGTACTTC.

This clone was detected only once. The CDR3 nucleotides are TGTGCCAGCAGCTTAAGGGGTGGGGAGACCCAGTACTTC. It yields the protein CASSLRGGETQYF. V usage is TRBV7-8 and J usage is TRBJ2-5; tentatively, D is TRBD1 (5 bases). Trimming pared 2 bases from V and 5 bases from J, leaving 9 bases between. This CDR3 has 13 amino acids. Per the germline V gene, CDR1 is SGHVS and CDR2 is FQNEAQ.

In DNA form, the CDR3 reads TGCGCCAGCAGCCAAGATCCGCGGCGGGGAAATACGCAGTATTTT. Translated: CASSQDPRRGNTQYF. The gene calls are TRBV4-3 and TRBJ2-3; weak D call: TRBD2 (6 bases). CDR1 LGHNA and CDR2 YSLEER come from the germline V gene. The CDR3 is 15 amino acids. The V and J ends lost 0 bases and 7 bases respectively, with 14 bases between them.

The rearrangement joins TRBV5-1 to TRBJ2-2, with D perhaps given as TRBD1 or TRBD2 (5 bases each). The V end was cut by 4 bases, the J end by 4 bases, with 14 bases between. The CDR3 is made up of 15 amino acids. Germline V gives CDR1 SGHRS, CDR2 YFSETQ. For the CDR3, the DNA is TGCGCCAGCAGCCTAAGGGACGTAACCACCGGGGAGCTGTTTTTT. It yields the protein CASSLRDVTTGELFF.

The J gene is TRBJ2-3, the V gene TRBV7-2, with D unresolved. The ends were cut back, 3 bases at V and 6 bases at J, with 10 bases in the middle. This CDR3 is 13 amino acids long. Germline V gene data show CDR1 as SGHTA and CDR2 as FQGNSA. The CDR3 region has the DNA TGTGCCAGCAGCTTTGGGATAGTGGATACGCAGTATTTT. Its protein product is CASSFGIVDTQYF. The variable domain in full, with the rest retrieved from reference TRBV7-2 and TRBJ2-3, is GAGVSQSPSNKVTEKGKDVELRCDPISGHTALYWYRQSLGQGLEFLIYFQGNSAPDKSGLPSDRFSAERTGGSVSTLTIQRTQQEDSAVYLCASSFGIVDTQYFGPGTRLTVL.

This clone was seen just once. This chain links TRBV28 with TRBJ1-5; TRBD1 aligns across 8 bases. Trimming removed 4 bases from V and 0 bases from J; junction bases left unmatched: 11. This CDR3 is 18 amino acids long. Germline values: CDR1 MDHEN, CDR2 SYDVKM. CDR3 residues: CASSSYGQGRYSNQPQHF. CDR3 DNA: TGTGCCAGCAGTTCCTACGGACAGGGTCGTTATAGCAATCAGCCCCAGCATTTT.

The rearrangement uses TRBV5-8 and TRBJ1-6; 9 nucleotides line up with TRBD1. The V gene end was trimmed by 4 bases and the J gene end by 5 bases; junction bases not matched to a gene: 10. The CDR3 has 17 amino acids. Germline CDR1 is SGHTS and CDR2 is YDEGEE. The CDR3 here is CASSAGTGTKNNSPLHF. The DNA for the CDR3 is TGTGCCAGCAGCGCCGGGACAGGGACGAAAAATAATTCACCCCTCCACTTT.

The chain joins TRBV7-9 to TRBJ1-2, with TRBD1 matching over 8 bases. CDR1 and CDR2 (germline): SEHNR, FQNEAQ (reference sequence). CDR3 length equals 18 residues. Trimming removed 4 bases from V and 1 base from J; junction bases left unmatched: 14. The CDR3 sequence: CASSYRPGTGKYNYGYTF. The DNA for the CDR3 is TGTGCCAGCAGCTACCGTCCCGGGACAGGAAAATATAACTATGGCTACACCTTC.

CDR3 nucleotide sequence: TGTGCCAGCACCAGACTAGCGGCCAACACCGGGGAGCTGTTTTTT. This gives the protein CASTRLAANTGELFF. The V and J genes are TRBV5-8 and TRBJ2-2, with TRBD2 matching 9 bases. Germline-derived CDR1 and CDR2 are SGHTS and YDEGEE. CDR3 length: 15 amino acids. V lost 6 bases, J lost 2 bases, and 5 bases stayed unmatched. The whole variable domain, remainder taken from reference TRBV5-8 and TRBJ2-2, is EAGVTQSPTHLIKTRGQQATLRCSPISGHTSVYWYQQALGLGLQFLLWYDEGEERNRGNFPPRFSGRQFPNYSSELNVNALELEDSALYLCASTRLAANTGELFFGEGSRLTVL.